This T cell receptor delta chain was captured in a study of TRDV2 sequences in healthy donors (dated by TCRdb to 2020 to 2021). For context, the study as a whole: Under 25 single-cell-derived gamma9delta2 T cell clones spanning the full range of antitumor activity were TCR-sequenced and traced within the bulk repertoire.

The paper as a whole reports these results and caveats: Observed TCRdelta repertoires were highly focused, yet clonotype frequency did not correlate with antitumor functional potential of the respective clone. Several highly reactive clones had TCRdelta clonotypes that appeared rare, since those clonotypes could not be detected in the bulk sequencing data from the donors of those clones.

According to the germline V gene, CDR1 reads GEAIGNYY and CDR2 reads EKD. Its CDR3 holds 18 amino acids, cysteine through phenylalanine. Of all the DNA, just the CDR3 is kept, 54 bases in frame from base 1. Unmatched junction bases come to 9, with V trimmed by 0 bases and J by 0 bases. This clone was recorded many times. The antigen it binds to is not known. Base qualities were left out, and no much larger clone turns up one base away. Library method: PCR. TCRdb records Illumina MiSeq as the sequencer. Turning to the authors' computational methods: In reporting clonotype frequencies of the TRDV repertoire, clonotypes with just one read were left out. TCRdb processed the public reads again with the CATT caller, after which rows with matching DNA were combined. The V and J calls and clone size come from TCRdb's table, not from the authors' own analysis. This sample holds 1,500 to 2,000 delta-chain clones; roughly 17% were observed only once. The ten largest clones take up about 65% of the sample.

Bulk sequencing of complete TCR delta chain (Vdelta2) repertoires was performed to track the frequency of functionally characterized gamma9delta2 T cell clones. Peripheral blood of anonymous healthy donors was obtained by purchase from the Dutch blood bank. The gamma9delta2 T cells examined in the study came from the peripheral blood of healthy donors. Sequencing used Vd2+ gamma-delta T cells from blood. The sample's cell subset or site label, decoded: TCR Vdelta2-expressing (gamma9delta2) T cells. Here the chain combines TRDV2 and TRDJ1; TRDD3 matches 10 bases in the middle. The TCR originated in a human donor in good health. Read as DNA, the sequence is TGTGCCTGTGACACCGTTCAGCTGGGGGATAGGGACACCGATAAACTCATCTTT. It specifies CACDTVQLGDRDTDKLIF.